The T cell receptor beta chain described here comes from a study of blood T cell repertoires in COVID-19. Study-wide context: From the United States, Italy and Spain came samples of acute and convalescent COVID-19.

Germline V gene sequence: CDR1 LNHDA, CDR2 SQIVND (reference sequence). The CDR3 consists of 14 residues. The germline V and J ends were trimmed by 11 bases and 15 bases, with 29 bases remaining between them. The participants were between roughly 18 and 100 years old and came from under 25 US areas. Assignment of participants to cohorts was predicated upon participant-reported clinical history. In the source study's methods: From reference gene primer amplification, estimates of nucleated cell counts were derived. The method was immunoSEQ multiplex PCR; TCRdb's version includes in-frame clones alone and lacks a portion of them. The V and J calls and the clone size are those of that table, but D and trimming were determined from the DNA. The sample has under 200,000 clones, roughly 84% seen once.

The sequence derives from a woman aged 50 to 60 who had recovered from COVID-19. The specimen was PBMCs or T cells enriched from blood (not recorded which). This rearrangement joins TRBV19 to TRBJ1-5; D ambiguous. The CDR3 DNA sequence: TGTGCCTCCAGTAGTTGGGCAGGCCTTTACGGTTCGCATTTT. Translation gives CASSSWAGLYGSHF. Variable domain in full (rest from reference TRBV19 and TRBJ1-5): DGGITQSPKYLFRKEGQNVTLSCEQNLNHDAMYWYRQDPGQGLRLIYYSQIVNDFQKGDIAEGYSVSREKKESFPLTVTSAQKNPTAFYLCASSSWAGLYGSHFGDGTRLSIL.